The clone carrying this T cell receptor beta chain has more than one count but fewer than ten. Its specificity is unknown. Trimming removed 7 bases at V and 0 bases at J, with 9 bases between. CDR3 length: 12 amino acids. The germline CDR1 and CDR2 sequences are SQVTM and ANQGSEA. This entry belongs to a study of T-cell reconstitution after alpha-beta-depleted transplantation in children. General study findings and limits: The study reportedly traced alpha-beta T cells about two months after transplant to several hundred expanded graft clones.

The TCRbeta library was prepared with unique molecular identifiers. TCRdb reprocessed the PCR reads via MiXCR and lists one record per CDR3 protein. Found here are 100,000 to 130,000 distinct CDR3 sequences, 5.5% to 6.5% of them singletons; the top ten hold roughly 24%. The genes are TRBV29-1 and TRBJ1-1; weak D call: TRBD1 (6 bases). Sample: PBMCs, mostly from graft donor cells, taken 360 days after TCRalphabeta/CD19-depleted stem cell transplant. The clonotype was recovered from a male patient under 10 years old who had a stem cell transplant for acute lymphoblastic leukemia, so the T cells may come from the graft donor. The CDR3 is CSGTEMNTEAFF. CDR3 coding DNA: TGCAGCGGGACAGAAATGAACACTGAAGCTTTCTTT.